This T cell receptor beta chain came from a study of T cells after yellow fever vaccination. This clonotype was seen only a few times. TCRdb re-analysed the 5' RACE reads in MiXCR, keeping a single row per CDR3 protein. The sample records about 53,000 distinct CDR3 sequences, roughly 6.9% being singletons. Germline V gene lookup returns CDR1 SGHNT and CDR2 YENEEA. This CDR3 region has 13 residues. The V and J ends lost 9 bases and 6 bases respectively, with 14 bases between them. The chain couples TRBV11-3 to TRBJ2-2, with D perhaps TRBD1 (6 bases). The sequences come from CD8+ T cells sorted from PBMCs, collected on the day of the first yellow fever vaccination. The receptor's source is a man in his late teens or twenties who received the YFV17D yellow fever vaccine. For the CDR3, the DNA is TGTGCCAGGACCAGGGGACCCCCCGGGGAGCTGTTTTTT. This codes for CARTRGPPGELFF.